This entry concerns a single TCR beta chain. What antigen it recognizes has not been identified. No much larger clone exists at a distance of one base, and base qualities are not known. This specimen comes from a study of T cell changes during pregnancy in multiple sclerosis (dated by TCRdb to the late 2010s). General notes on the study: Changes in the T cell repertoire over the course of pregnancy were examined in this study in women with multiple sclerosis.

Its CDR3 holds 12 amino acids, cysteine through phenylalanine. Only the CDR3 part of the read is kept: 36 bases, read in frame from the first base. The trim is 5 bases for V and 4 bases for J, with a gap of 6 bases between the germline ends. The germline V gene (reference sequence) specifies SEHNR as CDR1 and FQNEAQ as CDR2. Libraries were constructed by the immunoSEQ multiplex PCR assay. In its TCRdb copy, this immuneACCESS table keeps in-frame sequences only and misses some clones. Where compared with another copy, unresolved V genes explain less than half of these, and the others have no known cause. In all, the sample holds tens of thousands of clones, and nearly 95% of those were seen once. The ten top clones hold around 1% of the sample.

The chain employs TRBV7-9 and TRBJ1-5, with no confident D gene call. The source was peripheral blood, collected after pregnancy. This TCR was recovered from a female donor with multiple sclerosis, enrolled in a pregnancy study. The CDR3 has the sequence CASSRGNQPQHF. The nucleotide sequence is TGTGCCAGCAGCAGAGGAAATCAGCCCCAGCATTTT.